This T cell receptor (beta chain) was obtained from a study of blood T cell repertoires in COVID-19. Across the study: COVID-19 samples, acute and convalescent, were from the United States, Italy and Spain. Sources were T cells, B-cell-depleted T cells, or PBMCs; the material itself was cDNA or gDNA.

This clone was picked up a small number of times. The CDR3 has 16 amino acids. After removal of 5 bases from V and 2 bases from J, the junction contained 5 bases not matched to a gene. The authors' processing: The assay estimated nucleated cells by amplifying reference gene primers. Profiled with immunoSEQ multiplex PCR; TCRdb holds only in-frame clones, not every one. V, J and clone size reflect that table, while D and trimming were determined from the DNA. Here the sample spans more than 90,000 clones, roughly 72% being singletons. The chain carries TRBV23-1 and TRBJ1-6, with 8 bases matching TRBD1. TRBV23-1 has ORF status, its function being uncertain. The TCR was taken from a woman between 55 and 75 years old in a cohort sampled during active or convalescent COVID-19. Sequenced material: peripheral blood. CDR3 sequence (DNA): TGCGCCAGCAGTAACAGGGGGGTAACCTATAATTCACCCCTCCACTTT. Translation: CASSNRGVTYNSPLHF.